This T cell receptor beta chain was identified during a study of blood T cell repertoires in COVID-19. Study overall: Samples came from the United States, Italy and Spain, spanning acute and convalescent COVID-19. PBMCs, B-cell-depleted T cells, or T cells were the source of the cDNA or gDNA that made up the material.

Authors' data handling: Estimated nucleated cell counts came from reference gene primer amplification. Libraries were prepared by immunoSEQ multiplex PCR; TCRdb keeps only in-frame clonotypes and omits some of them. That table furnishes V, J and clone size, whereas the DNA furnished D and trimming. The repertoire holds 210,000 or so clones, with around 80% as singletons. Trimming stripped 8 bases from V and 2 bases from J, with 24 bases between. Germline CDR1 is LNHDA and CDR2 is SQIVND (reference sequence). The CDR3 spans 17 residues. V gene TRBV19 combines with J gene TRBJ2-5; D possibly corresponds to TRBD2 (6 bases). This sequence was found in a man aged 50-60 years with active or convalescent COVID-19. Sequencing input: peripheral blood. For the CDR3, the DNA is TGTGCCAGTTTAGTACTCGGACTAAGGAGTGGGCAAGAGACCCAGTACTTC. This gives the protein CASLVLGLRSGQETQYF.